Described below is a single T cell receptor (beta chain) sequence and its context. Its recognized antigen is unknown. Within one base of it there is no much larger clone, and no base qualities were kept. This sample is part of a study of blood T cells in healthy people across ages (dated by TCRdb to the mid-2010s). General notes on the study: In model experiments, template switching captured about one uniquely barcoded TCR beta cDNA molecule for every two T cells. The study analyzed two additional independent replicas of 1 million unique cDNA reads from the same blood draw for two donors, one aged 18 to 29 and one aged 80 or older. The study measured age-related changes in TCR beta repertoire diversity using deep sequencing normalized with unique cDNA molecular identifiers. Donors were grouped into four age groups: young (average about 15 years), middle-aged (39), aged (around 60) and long-lived (just over 80). Overall study results and their limits: Because donor CMV infection status was unknown, age-related changes in expanded clonotypes were potentially confounded. Observed TCR beta diversity per million T cells fell roughly linearly with age, and a significant reduction was already apparent by age roughly 40. Because profiling used bulk unsorted PBMCs, naive and antigen-experienced compartments could not be compared conclusively. Total diversity estimates from one million sequenced T cells were considered lower bounds and underestimates. Compared with the aged group, the long-lived group had more naive CD4+ T cells, fewer expanded clones and increased TCR diversity, a pattern suggesting age selection. The percentage of naive T cells measured by flow cytometry correlated strongly with observed TCR beta diversity.

Libraries were constructed by 5' RACE. The data were produced on an Illumina HiSeq 2500. The second PCR ran for about 6 to 12 cycles and used a J-beta primer mix along with a sample-barcoded 5' primer. Each TCR beta cDNA molecule received a unique molecular identifier from a template-switch 5' adaptor carrying 12 random nucleotides. At least 3 million CDR3-containing paired-end reads were obtained from each sample. First-strand cDNA was synthesized from all RNA with the Mint cDNA synthesis kit, primed by a TRBC-specific oligonucleotide. Following uracil-DNA glycosylase treatment, all cDNA underwent a first 18-cycle PCR with the universal primers M1SS and BC2_uni_R. The authors' pipeline ran thus. For normalization, 1 million high-quality reads, each with a distinct molecular identifier, were randomly selected from each sample. Instead of being binned into consensus sequences, reads that shared molecular identifiers were thrown out. MiTCR, run with a Q25 quality threshold and the strictest error-elimination algorithm, handled CDR3 identification, clonotype clustering and error correction. Lower-bound total TCR beta diversity was estimated with a nonparametric unseen species model using Euler transformation. Using fastp trimming at Q25 and MiXCR clonotype assembly, TCRdb reanalyzed the public sequencing data and kept in-frame beta chains. Duplicate CDR3 protein sequences are folded into a single record with the most common DNA and genes. The V and J calls follow TCRdb's processing rather than the paper's. The sample table shows more than 500,000 distinct CDR3 sequences, and about a quarter are seen once. Under 4.5% of the sample rests with the top ten.

Donors were 30 to 45 systemically healthy Caucasian individuals from Russia aged roughly 6 to 90 years. Ten milliliters of peripheral blood were drawn from each donor into EDTA-treated Vacutainer tubes. Ficoll-Paque density-gradient centrifugation was used to isolate PBMCs, with at least 6.5 million per sample. Total RNA was extracted from PBMCs with Trizol reagent, with at least 5.5 micrograms obtained per sample. For every donor, flow cytometry on a PBMC aliquot measured the percentage of naive CD45RAhigh/CD27high T cells. The data were also submitted as part of a second study, on T cells of mothers and their children. The second study, in turn, reports: The donors were nine systemically healthy Caucasian individuals, made up of three mothers and their six children. cDNA synthesis used all of the extracted RNA, with approximately 1.6 ug of RNA in each 15 ul reaction. In the second PCR, the M1S primer introduced both the sample barcodes and 2-4 random nucleotides. Over 8.5 million TCR beta CDR3 reads were obtained for each mother, and 2.5 million to 3 million reads were obtained for each child. TCR recombination output is similarly shaped by thymic selection in related and unrelated pairs, with a minor effect exerted by inherited differences. Normalized repertoire overlap in related mother-child pairs was always slightly higher than in unrelated mother-child pairs, but the difference was never significant. No persistent microchimeric T cell clones were found, with a detection sensitivity of 80 to 100 clones per million clonotypes. Deep NGS was used in the study to compare the TCR beta repertoires of mothers and children and to look for features that separate related mother-child pairs from unrelated individuals. On average, the children were approximately 11 +/- 4 years old, while the mothers were around 42 +/- 4 years old. After adapter ligation with NEBNext reagents, the libraries were sequenced on Illumina HiSeq 2000 with 100+100 nt paired-end reads. To avoid cross-contamination, the mother libraries and the child libraries were prepared a month apart and sequenced in separate runs. Each donor had between roughly 500,000 and 2,100,000 distinct TCR beta clonotypes identified. Naive TCR beta clonotypes were estimated from low-frequency clonotypes matched to each donor's FACS-determined naive share, without sorting.

The clonotype was recovered from a boy between 2 and 10 years old in good health. The specimen was blood.

The CDR3 in this case is CASSLVSDSPVRPQYF. In nucleotide form, the sequence is TGTGCCAGCAGTTTGGTCTCGGACAGCCCGGTCAGGCCCCAGTACTTC. The chain is encoded by TRBV2 joined to TRBJ2-5, with a weak D call of TRBD1 (6 bases match). For CDR1 and CDR2, the germline V gene lists SNHLY and FYNNEI. V lost 5 bases and J lost 9 bases; the stretch between them is 25 bases long. CDR3 length: 16 amino acids, cysteine to phenylalanine. Here the CDR3 DNA is all that survives: 48 bases in frame from base 1.